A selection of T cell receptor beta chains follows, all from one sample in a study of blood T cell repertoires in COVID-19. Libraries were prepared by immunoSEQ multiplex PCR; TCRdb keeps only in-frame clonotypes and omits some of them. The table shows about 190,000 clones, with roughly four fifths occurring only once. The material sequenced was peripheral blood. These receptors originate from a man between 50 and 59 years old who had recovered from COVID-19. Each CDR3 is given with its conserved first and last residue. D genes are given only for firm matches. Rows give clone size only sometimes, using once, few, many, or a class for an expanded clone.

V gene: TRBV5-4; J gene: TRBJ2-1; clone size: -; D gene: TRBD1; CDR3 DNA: TGTGCCAGCAGCGACGGACAGGTTCTCTTCTACAATGAGCAGTTCTTC; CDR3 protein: CASSDGQVLFYNEQFF
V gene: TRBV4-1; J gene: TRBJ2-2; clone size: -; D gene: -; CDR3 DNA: TGCGCCAGCAGCCAAGCAATACGGGGAGCCGGGGAGCTGTTTTTT; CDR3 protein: CASSQAIRGAGELFF
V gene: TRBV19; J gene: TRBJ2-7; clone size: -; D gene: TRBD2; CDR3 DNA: TGTGCCAGTAGTATGGGGAGGGGATGGGGGTCCTACGAGCAGTACTTC; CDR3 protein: CASSMGRGWGSYEQYF
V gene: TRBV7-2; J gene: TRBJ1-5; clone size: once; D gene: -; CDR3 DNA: TGTGCCAGCAGCCCAAATAATAACGGGGGGCAGCCCCAGCATTTT; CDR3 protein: CASSPNNNGGQPQHF
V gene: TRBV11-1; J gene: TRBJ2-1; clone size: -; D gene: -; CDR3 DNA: TGTGCCAGCAGCTTCGATCAGCCTGGAAGGCGGGTTGAGCAGTTCTTC; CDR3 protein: CASSFDQPGRRVEQFF
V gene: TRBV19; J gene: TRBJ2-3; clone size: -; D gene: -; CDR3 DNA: TGTGCCAGTAGTAACGTAGCTAACCGGCCAGATACGCAGTATTTT; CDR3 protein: CASSNVANRPDTQYF
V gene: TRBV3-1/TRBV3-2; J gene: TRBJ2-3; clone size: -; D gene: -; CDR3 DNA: TGTGCCAGCAGCCAAGCAGGACAGAGCACAGATACGCAGTATTTT; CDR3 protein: CASSQAGQSTDTQYF
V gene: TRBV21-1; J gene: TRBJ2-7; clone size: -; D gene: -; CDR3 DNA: TGTGCCAGCAGCAACTTCGGCGGGGGAGAGCAGTACTTC; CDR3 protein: CASSNFGGGEQYF
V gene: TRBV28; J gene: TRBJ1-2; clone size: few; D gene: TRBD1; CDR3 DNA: TGTGCCAGCAGTTTAACAGGGGGCTATGGCTACACCTTC; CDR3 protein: CASSLTGGYGYTF
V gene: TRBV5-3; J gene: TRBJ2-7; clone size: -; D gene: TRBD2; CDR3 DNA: TGTGCCAGAAGCCCTGTGGGCGGGAGCTCCTACGAGCAGTACTTC; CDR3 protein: CARSPVGGSSYEQYF
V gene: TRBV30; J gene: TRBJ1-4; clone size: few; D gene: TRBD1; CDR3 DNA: TGTGCCTGGGGCTTCAGGGGGCTGGCTAATGAAAAACTGTTTTTT; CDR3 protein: CAWGFRGLANEKLFF
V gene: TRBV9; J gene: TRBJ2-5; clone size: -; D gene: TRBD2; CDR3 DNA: TGTGCCAGCAGCGTCCTACCGACTAGCGGGAGTTTGGAGACCCAGTACTTC; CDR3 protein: CASSVLPTSGSLETQYF
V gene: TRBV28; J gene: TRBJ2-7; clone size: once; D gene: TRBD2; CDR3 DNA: TGTGCCAGCAGAGGACCTAGCGGGACCTCCGAGCAGTACTTC; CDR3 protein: CASRGPSGTSEQYF
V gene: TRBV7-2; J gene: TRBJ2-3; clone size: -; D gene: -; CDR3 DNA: TGTGCCAGCAACCTTAAGAGGGCTAGCAGTAGCACAGATACGCAGTATTTT; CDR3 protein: CASNLKRASSSTDTQYF
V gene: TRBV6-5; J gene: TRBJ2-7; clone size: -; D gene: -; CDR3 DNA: TGTGCCAGCAACCGCTACAGGGAGCACGAGCAGTACTTC; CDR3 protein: CASNRYREHEQYF
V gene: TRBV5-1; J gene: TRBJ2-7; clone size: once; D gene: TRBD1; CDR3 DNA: TGCGCCAGCAGCCACCCCGAGATACGGGACAGCGAGACCTACGAGCAGTACTTC; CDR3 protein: CASSHPEIRDSETYEQYF
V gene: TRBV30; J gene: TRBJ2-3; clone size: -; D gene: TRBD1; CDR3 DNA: TGTGCCTGGAGTGGACTAGGACAGGGGGCCTGGACAGATACGCAGTATTTT; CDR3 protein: CAWSGLGQGAWTDTQYF
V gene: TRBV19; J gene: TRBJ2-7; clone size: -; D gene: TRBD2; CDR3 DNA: TGTGCCAGTAGTCGCCAACTAGCGGGTTTCGACGAGCAGTACTTC; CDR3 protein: CASSRQLAGFDEQYF
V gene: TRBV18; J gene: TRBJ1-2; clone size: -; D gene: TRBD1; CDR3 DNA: TGTGCCAGCTCATTCTCAGGGGGCTGGTATGGCTACACCTTC; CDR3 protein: CASSFSGGWYGYTF
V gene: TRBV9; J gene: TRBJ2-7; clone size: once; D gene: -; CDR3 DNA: TGTGCCAGCAGCGCGGACCAGGGGTCTCACGAGCAGTACTTC; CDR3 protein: CASSADQGSHEQYF
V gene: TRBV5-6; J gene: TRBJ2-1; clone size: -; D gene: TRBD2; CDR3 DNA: TGTGCCAGCACCTCGGTGGGGGGGTACAATGAGCAGTTCTTC; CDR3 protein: CASTSVGGYNEQFF
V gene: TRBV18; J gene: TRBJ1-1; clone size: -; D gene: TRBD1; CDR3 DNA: TGTGCCAGCTCATTAGGACAGGTGAGCACTGAAGCTTTCTTT; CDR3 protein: CASSLGQVSTEAFF
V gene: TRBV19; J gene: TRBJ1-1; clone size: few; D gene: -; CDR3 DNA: TGTGCCAGTAGTATTACCCAGGCGGGAGCCCTAGAAGCTTTCTTT; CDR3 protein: CASSITQAGALEAFF
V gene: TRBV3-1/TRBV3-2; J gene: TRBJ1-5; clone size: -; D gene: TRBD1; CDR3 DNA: TGTGCCAGCAGCCAAGATCAGGGGGAGAATCAGCCCCAGCATTTT; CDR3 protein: CASSQDQGENQPQHF